This T cell receptor (beta chain) was obtained from a study of shared clonotypes between healthy human individuals. CDR3 length: 12 residues. Germline V gives CDR1 MDHEN, CDR2 SYDVKM. The V segment lost 6 bases and the J segment 4 bases; nucleotides outside the gene matches: 2. Naive CD8 cells lacked CD45RO, underwent positive selection for CCR7 and left out terminally differentiated effector memory CD45RA+ cells. Assay execution took place at the deep level. Original methodology: Junction-only sequences without quality scores came from ImmunoSEQ, so filtering differed. Measured with immunoSEQ multiplex PCR; TCRdb has only the in-frame clones, and not every one. D and trimming come from the DNA, and the V and J calls and clone size come from that table. The profile shows about 2.2 million clones, around 93% of them singletons.

The chain couples TRBV28 to TRBJ2-7, with 8 bases lining up with TRBD1. Sequenced: naive CD8+ T cells from PBMCs. The receptor was derived from a man between 18 and 29 years old in good health. Some clones in this sample may be carry-over from other donors' samples. The CDR3 loop is CASSRTGYEQYF. The DNA of the CDR3 is TGTGCCAGCAGCCGGACAGGGTACGAGCAGTACTTC.